This paragraph reports one TCR beta chain. Its antigen specificity is not known. The record has no base qualities; no much larger clone is one base away. According to the germline V gene (reference sequence), CDR1 reads SEHNR and CDR2 reads FQNEAQ. V is cut back by 4 bases and J by 1 base, with 10 bases in the junction unmatched. The CDR3 starts with the cysteine, ends with the phenylalanine, and has 18 residues. Only the CDR3 DNA stays, 54 bases, in frame from base 1. The data were taken from a study of shared clonotypes between healthy human individuals (dated by TCRdb to about 2020). Background for the entire study: Three men and a couple of women, aged 18 to 49 years, made up the cohort. For each donor, CD4 naive and CD4 memory were each run on three plates, CD8 naive on two plates, and CD8 memory on one plate. To estimate repertoire size and how much clonotype sharing occurs between individuals, the study deeply sequenced the blood TCR repertoires of about five healthy adults. Different laboratories and diverse techniques were used to prepare libraries and sequence TCR repertoires, to increase sequencing depth and limit assay-specific biases. Leukapheresis yielded between about 0.8 and 9.5 billion PBMCs per donor.

Donors were healthy HIV-negative adults with no recently reported acute infections or vaccinations. Every donor was a Caucasian adult residing in Nashville, Tennessee, USA. CD4+ T cells were enriched by magnetic negative selection; naive cells were then positively selected on CD45RA, and the negative fraction formed the memory subset. Blood was collected by leukapheresis, and PBMCs were isolated by Ficoll-Histopaque density gradient centrifugation and then cryopreserved in liquid nitrogen vapor phase. Purity and quantity of every magnetically sorted T cell population were checked by analytical flow cytometry. Genomic DNA was isolated from each sorted fraction and quantified by UV absorbance on a Nanodrop 2000c. Summary of the overall study and its limitations: Rarefaction of sorted-subset datasets indicated incomplete sequencing despite the large sequencing depth. Pairwise subsampling led to the expectation that sequencing depth would affect the degree of clonotype sharing among donors. Compared with non-shared clonotypes, the clonotypes found in all four sorted-subset donors had higher generation probabilities. The small number of donors limited the genetic and exposure-history diversity represented. Only blood was sampled, and tissue TCR repertoires likely differ from those in blood. Approximately 5% of naive CD4, approximately 3.7% of naive CD8, 2% to 2.5% of memory CD4, and 0.4% of memory CD8 clonotypes were shared across several donors. Naive subsets generally had larger estimated clonotype richness than memory subsets did.

Using the deep immunoSEQ assay, multiplex PCR amplified TCR CDR3 regions from genomic DNA. For each cell subset, the extracted genomic DNA was distributed evenly across all wells of several immunoSEQ 96-well plates, and each plate served as one replicate. For sorted subsets, each replicate PCR was loaded with 200 ng genomic DNA, equivalent to approximately 33,000 T cell genomes. Purified libraries were quantified with a Qubit 3.0 fluorometer, sized on a Bioanalyzer 2100, and re-quantified with the KAPA Library Quantification kit. A separate single-read 150-cycle Illumina NextSeq 550 flow cell was used to sequence each immunoSEQ 96-well plate. In the source study's methods: Because only junctional sequences without quality scores were contained in the immunoSEQ output, filtering matching that applied to full-length reads could not be performed. Sequences were annotated with PyIR, a Python wrapper for IgBLAST v1.9, using IMGT germline references to assign V/J genes and CDR3. Reads with weak V/J assignments (E-value above 1e-6), missing CDR3, stop codons, out-of-frame junctions, or ambiguous translated residues were removed. V3J clonotypes were defined as sequences sharing an identical inferred V gene, J gene, and CDR3 amino acid sequence. To compute the percentage overlap between repertoires, the number of shared unique clonotypes was divided by the size of the smaller repertoire. RTK rarefaction, the Chao1 estimator, and Recon v2.1 estimates of unobserved clonotypes were used to assess repertoire richness. OLGA was used to compute generation probabilities for all TCRbeta clonotypes that the gDNA method yielded from a handful of donors. TCRdb limited this immuneACCESS table to in-frame rearrangements with V and J called. A share of clones is missing; checked studies link under half to unresolved V genes, and the rest is unexplained. V and J calls and clone size are given by that table; D and trimming were obtained from the DNA. The sample table shows roughly 1 million clones, and more than 65% are seen once. The ten largest account for around 1.4% of the sample.

The chain uses TRBV7-9 and TRBJ2-6; 7 bases in between match TRBD1. The sample comprised memory CD4+ T cells sorted from blood. Taken with the paper, the label for cell subset or site translates to: CD45RA-negative fraction. This clonotype was sampled from a man between 18 and 35 years old in good health. The base sequence is TGTGCCAGCAGCTACTACAGGGGTAGTAATTCTGGGGCCAACGTCCTGACTTTC. This codes for CASSYYRGSNSGANVLTF.